The 3 T cell receptor beta chains reported below all come from one sample, sequenced in a study of T cells in Graves' hyperthyroidism and ophthalmopathy. Amplification targeted TCR beta CDR3 regions from RNA transcripts. The TCR CDR3 was amplified in a first-round RT-PCR using the HTBI primer set. MiXCR, run by TCRdb on the multiplex PCR reads, gives a single entry per CDR3 protein. The table includes hundreds of thousands of distinct CDR3 sequences, 15% to 20% detected once. The sequenced material came from blood. The receptors were sampled from a man aged 35 to 55 with Graves' ophthalmopathy.

This clonotype showed up many times. The genes are TRBV3-1 and TRBJ2-5, with 10 nucleotides matching TRBD2. The germline V gene has CDR1 LGHDT and CDR2 YNNKEL (reference sequence). The CDR3 is 16 residues long. The trim removed 3 bases at V and 5 bases at J, leaving 9 bases unmatched. CDR3 coding DNA: TGTGCCAGCAGCCACAGCGGGAGGGCCCGCGGGGAGACCCAGTACTTC. It codes for CASSHSGRARGETQYF.

This clonotype has only a few counts. J is TRBJ2-5 and V is TRBV7-9; 8 bases fit TRBD1. This CDR3 spans 14 amino acids. The V gene end was trimmed by 2 bases and the J gene end by 5 bases; junction bases not matched to a gene: 4. The V gene's germline CDR1 is SEHNR and CDR2 FQNEAQ (reference sequence). In DNA form, the CDR3 reads TGTGCCAGCAGCTTATCGCAGGGGGCCGAGACCCAGTACTTC. Protein: CASSLSQGAETQYF.

The gene calls are TRBV4-1 and TRBJ2-2; D uncertain. The CDR3 has 14 amino acids. Germline CDR1 reads MGHRA; CDR2 reads YSYEKL. Trimming stripped 3 bases from V and 6 bases from J, with 11 bases between. CDR3 in amino acids: CASSHFQVPGELFF. In DNA, the CDR3 is TGCGCCAGCAGCCACTTCCAGGTTCCCGGGGAGCTGTTTTTT.